The rows below give T cell receptor beta chains drawn from one sample of a study of T cell repertoires in cytomegalovirus infection. TCRdb processed the reads anew with MiXCR; each CDR3 protein has one entry. The sample holds around 440,000 distinct CDR3 sequences; around 11% are singletons and the top ten take roughly 10%. The sample was PBMCs. These TCRs come from a human donor in good health (CMV status not recorded). Some clones in this sample may be carry-over from other donors' samples. Each CDR3 is given with its conserved first and last residue. D genes are given only for firm matches. Clone sizes are given selectively: once, few, many, or a class where the clone is expanded.

v_call,clone_size,d_call,j_call,cdr3_aa,cdr3_nt
TRBV5-1,.,.,TRBJ2-7,CASSFGGFYEQYF,TGCGCCAGCAGCTTCGGAGGTTTCTACGAGCAGTACTTC
TRBV7-8,many,TRBD2,TRBJ2-1,CASSSGTSVGNEQFF,TGTGCCAGCAGCTCCGGGACTAGCGTAGGGAATGAGCAGTTCTTC
TRBV5-6,many,.,TRBJ2-1,CASSSDPSSYNEQFF,TGTGCCAGCAGCTCGGACCCGAGCTCCTACAATGAGCAGTTCTTC
TRBV7-6,many,TRBD1,TRBJ2-6,CASSLRGHLSGANVLTF,TGTGCCAGCAGCTTAAGGGGGCATCTCTCTGGGGCCAACGTCCTGACTTTC
TRBV24-1,many,.,TRBJ1-1,CATSDPKDGPHTEAFF,TGTGCCACCAGTGACCCTAAGGACGGCCCCCACACTGAAGCTTTCTTT
TRBV19,many,TRBD1,TRBJ1-2,CASSMRGQGNGYTF,TGTGCCAGTAGTATGAGAGGACAGGGGAATGGCTACACCTTC
TRBV20-1,.,TRBD1,TRBJ1-4,CSASGQGETNEKLFF,TGCAGTGCATCGGGACAGGGGGAAACTAATGAAAAACTGTTTTTT
TRBV20-1,.,.,TRBJ2-1,CSAGPVYEQFF,TGCAGTGCTGGACCGGTCTATGAGCAGTTCTTC
TRBV9,.,.,TRBJ2-3,CASSVNPRVADTQYF,TGTGCCAGCAGCGTAAATCCAAGGGTAGCAGATACGCAGTATTTT
TRBV20-1,many,TRBD2,TRBJ2-1,CSARAASGNNEQFF,TGCAGTGCTAGAGCGGCTAGCGGGAATAATGAGCAGTTCTTC
TRBV7-2,many,.,TRBJ2-3,CASSTRDTQYF,TGTGCCAGCAGCACGAGGGATACGCAGTATTTT
TRBV12-3/TRBV12-4,many,TRBD1,TRBJ1-1,CASSFTGQATEAFF,TGTGCCAGCAGTTTCACGGGACAGGCCACTGAAGCTTTCTTT
TRBV5-4,few,TRBD1,TRBJ1-1,CASSRTGVGTEAFF,TGTGCCAGCAGCCGGACAGGGGTCGGAACTGAAGCTTTCTTT
TRBV6-2/TRBV6-3,.,TRBD2,TRBJ2-1,CASSRHREGGSYNEQFF,TGTGCCAGCTCCCGCCATCGGGAGGGAGGCTCCTACAATGAGCAGTTCTTC
TRBV6-6,many,.,TRBJ1-5,CASSWTRKSQPQHF,TGTGCCAGCAGTTGGACCCGAAAGTCCCAGCCCCAGCATTTT
TRBV19,.,.,TRBJ2-3,CASRLGAADGEDTQYF,TGTGCCAGTAGACTAGGGGCGGCCGACGGGGAGGATACGCAGTATTTT
TRBV28,few,TRBD1,TRBJ2-3,CASRLTGGTDTQYF,TGTGCCAGCAGATTGACAGGGGGCACAGATACGCAGTATTTT
TRBV29-1,.,.,TRBJ2-7,CSVDEGNYEQYF,TGCAGCGTTGATGAGGGGAACTACGAGCAGTACTTC
TRBV7-3,many,TRBD1,TRBJ2-5,CASSPLAGTGGWKTQYF,TGTGCCAGCAGCCCCCTTGCCGGGACAGGGGGCTGGAAGACCCAGTACTTC
TRBV6-6,many,TRBD2,TRBJ2-1,CASSSIPGQRPSGRAYEQFF,TGTGCCAGCAGTTCTATACCGGGACAGAGACCTAGCGGGAGGGCCTATGAGCAGTTCTTC
TRBV15,many,.,TRBJ1-5,CATSRGRVKDNQPQHF,TGTGCCACCAGCAGAGGTAGAGTGAAGGACAATCAGCCCCAGCATTTT
TRBV12-3/TRBV12-4,many,.,TRBJ1-1,CASSFGRLNTEAFF,TGTGCCAGCAGTTTCGGCAGATTGAACACTGAAGCTTTCTTT
TRBV7-6,many,.,TRBJ2-2,CASSLANVGVTGELFF,TGTGCCAGCAGCTTAGCGAACGTTGGGGTGACCGGGGAGCTGTTTTTT
TRBV12-5,.,TRBD2,TRBJ2-7,CASGLGAGEDEQYF,TGTGCTAGTGGTTTGGGGGCGGGAGAGGACGAGCAGTACTTC
TRBV7-6,many,TRBD2,TRBJ2-1,CASSALSGGANEQFF,TGTGCCAGCAGCGCCCTTAGCGGGGGGGCCAATGAGCAGTTCTTC
TRBV7-8,many,TRBD1,TRBJ2-7,CASTLDRGFYEQYF,TGTGCCAGCACTTTGGACAGGGGGTTCTACGAGCAGTACTTC
TRBV20-1,many,TRBD1,TRBJ2-1,CSARDPRTGGSYNEQFF,TGCAGTGCTAGAGATCCTAGGACAGGGGGCTCCTACAATGAGCAGTTCTTC
TRBV28,.,.,TRBJ2-7,CASSTQWGAYEQYF,TGTGCCAGCAGTACCCAATGGGGGGCTTACGAGCAGTACTTC
TRBV4-2,many,.,TRBJ1-1,CASSPSGGTEAFF,TGTGCCAGCAGTCCGAGCGGGGGCACTGAAGCTTTCTTT
TRBV7-2,many,TRBD1,TRBJ1-6,CASSLEGQGLNSPLHF,TGTGCCAGCAGCTTAGAGGGACAGGGGTTAAATTCACCCCTCCACTTT
TRBV29-1,many,.,TRBJ2-3,CSVAEQGQGVDTQYF,TGCAGCGTTGCAGAACAGGGTCAGGGCGTAGATACGCAGTATTTT
TRBV14,once,.,TRBJ1-6,CASSQEGGVDPGSPLHF,TGTGCCAGCAGCCAAGAGGGGGGGGTTGATCCGGGATCACCCCTCCACTTT
TRBV7-3,many,.,TRBJ1-5,CASSPPRGSPYQPQHF,TGTGCCAGCAGCCCCCCCCGGGGCAGTCCTTATCAGCCCCAGCATTTT
TRBV19,many,.,TRBJ2-7,CASSILRGPYEQYF,TGTGCCAGTAGTATATTGCGGGGCCCCTACGAGCAGTACTTC
TRBV19,few,TRBD1,TRBJ1-2,CASSTHRGDYGYTF,TGTGCCAGTAGTACTCACAGGGGAGACTATGGCTACACCTTC
TRBV6-1,many,.,TRBJ2-3,CASLRASDTDTQYF,TGTGCCAGCCTCCGGGCTAGTGACACAGATACGCAGTATTTT
TRBV28,.,.,TRBJ1-2,CASSLPSGGQLF,TGTGCCAGCAGCCTCCCCTCTGGCGGACAACTCTTC
TRBV4-2,many,TRBD1,TRBJ2-7,CASSNPGQGAEEQYF,TGTGCCAGCAGCAACCCGGGACAGGGGGCGGAGGAGCAGTACTTC
TRBV5-1,.,.,TRBJ2-7,CASNPGGSSYEQYF,TGCGCCAGCAACCCCGGCGGAAGCTCCTACGAGCAGTACTTC
TRBV29-1,.,.,TRBJ2-7,CSVVRGATYEQYF,TGCAGCGTTGTAAGGGGGGCAACCTACGAGCAGTACTTC
TRBV7-3,many,.,TRBJ1-4,CASSAGPNEKLFF,TGTGCCAGCAGCGCGGGACCTAATGAAAAACTGTTTTTT
TRBV10-3,many,TRBD1,TRBJ1-2,CAISEGPGGGGYTF,TGTGCCATCAGTGAGGGACCAGGGGGAGGAGGCTACACCTTC
TRBV2,.,.,TRBJ1-3,CASSGIKGGNTIYF,TGTGCCAGCAGTGGTATTAAAGGGGGAAACACCATATATTTT
TRBV5-1,.,.,TRBJ1-2,CASSRANYGYTF,TGCGCCAGCAGCCGAGCTAACTATGGCTACACCTTC
TRBV7-9,few,.,TRBJ1-1,CASSLALGEAFF,TGTGCCAGCAGCTTAGCGCTTGGTGAAGCTTTCTTT
TRBV14,few,.,TRBJ1-1,CASSHLGVEAFF,TGTGCCAGCAGCCACCTAGGAGTGGAAGCTTTCTTT
TRBV20-1,.,.,TRBJ1-1,CSAREGRSLSNTEAFF,TGCAGTGCTAGGGAGGGTCGGAGCCTATCGAACACTGAAGCTTTCTTT
TRBV14,many,TRBD2,TRBJ2-6,CASSGGGTGANVLTF,TGTGCCAGCAGCGGCGGGGGGACTGGGGCCAACGTCCTGACTTTC
TRBV19,few,.,TRBJ1-1,CASSSGGLMNTEAFF,TGTGCCAGTAGTTCCGGGGGCCTAATGAACACTGAAGCTTTCTTT
TRBV5-1,.,TRBD2,TRBJ2-1,CASKPPGGGYNEQFF,TGCGCCAGCAAGCCCCCTGGGGGGGGGTACAATGAGCAGTTCTTC
TRBV12-3/TRBV12-4,many,.,TRBJ1-2,CASSTGRLYGYTF,TGTGCCAGCAGTACAGGGAGACTCTATGGCTACACCTTC
TRBV19,few,TRBD1,TRBJ1-1,CASSVTGEIEAFF,TGTGCCAGTAGTGTCACAGGGGAGATTGAAGCTTTCTTT
TRBV7-2,many,.,TRBJ2-1,CASSLQQGLYNEQFF,TGTGCCAGCAGCTTACAACAGGGACTATACAATGAGCAGTTCTTC
TRBV7-9,many,TRBD1,TRBJ2-5,CASSPFEVDRSLFGIQYF,TGTGCCAGCAGCCCTTTCGAGGTGGACAGGTCGCTGTTTGGGATCCAGTACTTC
TRBV29-1,.,.,TRBJ2-7,CSVEFEAVSSYEQYF,TGCAGCGTTGAATTTGAGGCGGTAAGCTCCTACGAGCAGTACTTC
TRBV20-1,few,.,TRBJ2-1,CSARVLDNEQFF,TGCAGTGCTAGAGTTTTAGACAATGAGCAGTTCTTC
TRBV5-1,many,TRBD1,TRBJ1-1,CASSQGTGSTEAFF,TGCGCCAGCAGCCAGGGGACAGGGTCCACTGAAGCTTTCTTT
TRBV14,many,.,TRBJ2-3,CASSLQLASTDTQYF,TGTGCCAGCAGCCTCCAGCTTGCGAGCACAGATACGCAGTATTTT
TRBV11-2,many,TRBD1,TRBJ1-2,CASSSPGQGVESYTF,TGTGCCAGCAGCTCTCCGGGACAGGGGGTTGAGAGCTACACCTTC
TRBV5-1,.,.,TRBJ1-1,CASSRDRRLEAFF,TGCGCCAGCAGCCGCGACAGGCGACTAGAAGCTTTCTTT